This T cell receptor (beta chain) is from a study of T cells after yellow fever vaccination. Generation of TCR cDNA used 5'RACE template switching (which added a universal primer site and UMIs). TCRdb recomputed calls from the 5' RACE reads with MiXCR, one row per CDR3 protein. The repertoire holds some 120,000 distinct CDR3 sequences, with roughly 8.9% as singletons. This clonotype was observed many times. V lost 5 bases and J 4 bases, leaving 12 bases between the germline ends. This CDR3 is built from 13 residues. Specimen: CD8+ T cells sorted from PBMCs, collected 45 days after the yellow fever booster vaccination. J is TRBJ2-7 and V is TRBV12-3 or TRBV12-4; D not resolved. This clonotype was sampled from a man between 25 and 39 years old who received the YFV17D yellow fever vaccine. CDR3 DNA sequence: TGTGCCAGCAGTCCAAATTCAGATTACGAGCAGTACTTC. Amino acid sequence: CASSPNSDYEQYF.